These T cell receptor beta chains were read from a single sample in a study of shared clonotypes between healthy human individuals. The repertoire was sequenced with immunoSEQ multiplex PCR; TCRdb's copy has only in-frame clones and lacks some. The table has about 1 million clones, about 80% seen once. Sequencing was carried out using memory CD4+ T cells sorted from blood. The receptors originated from a man younger than 35 in good health. Both conserved end residues are part of each CDR3. Each record gives: V gene, D gene, clone size, J gene, CDR3 DNA, CDR3 protein. D genes are given only for firm matches. Size values are once, few and many counts, or a class for expanded clones, and some rows have none.

v_call: TRBV6-4; d_call: TRBD2; clone_size: -; j_call: TRBJ2-1; cdr3_nt: TGTGCCAGCAGGGTGGAGCGGGGGGTCAATGAGCAGTTCTTC; cdr3_aa: CASRVERGVNEQFF
v_call: TRBV27; d_call: -; clone_size: -; j_call: TRBJ2-3; cdr3_nt: TGTGCCAGCCCGGGGGCGGGAGAAGGCACAGATACGCAGTATTTT; cdr3_aa: CASPGAGEGTDTQYF
v_call: TRBV5-1; d_call: -; clone_size: -; j_call: TRBJ2-1; cdr3_nt: TGCGCCAGCAGCTTGGGGTCTGAGGCCAATGAGCAGTTCTTC; cdr3_aa: CASSLGSEANEQFF
v_call: TRBV29-1; d_call: TRBD1; clone_size: -; j_call: TRBJ1-2; cdr3_nt: TGCAGCGTTGACCTCCGTGGACAGGGCACTAACTATGGCTACACCTTC; cdr3_aa: CSVDLRGQGTNYGYTF
v_call: TRBV5-1; d_call: -; clone_size: -; j_call: TRBJ2-3; cdr3_nt: TGCGCCAGCAGCTTCTCTGGGCTAGACACAGATACGCAGTATTTT; cdr3_aa: CASSFSGLDTDTQYF
v_call: TRBV27; d_call: -; clone_size: few; j_call: TRBJ1-6; cdr3_nt: TGTGCCAGCATCCCGGACAGCCATAATTCACCCCTCCACTTT; cdr3_aa: CASIPDSHNSPLHF
v_call: TRBV30; d_call: TRBD1; clone_size: -; j_call: TRBJ2-3; cdr3_nt: TGTGCCTGGGGGGCGGGACAGGGGGCCTCAGATACGCAGTATTTT; cdr3_aa: CAWGAGQGASDTQYF
v_call: TRBV2; d_call: -; clone_size: once; j_call: TRBJ1-5; cdr3_nt: TGTGCCAGCAGCAGACAGAATAGCAATCAGCCCCAGCATTTT; cdr3_aa: CASSRQNSNQPQHF
v_call: TRBV2; d_call: -; clone_size: -; j_call: TRBJ2-1; cdr3_nt: TGTGCCAGCAGTGCGAACACCGAACCCTACAATGAGCAGTTCTTC; cdr3_aa: CASSANTEPYNEQFF
v_call: TRBV18; d_call: TRBD2; clone_size: few; j_call: TRBJ2-7; cdr3_nt: TGTGCCAGCTCACCCATGGGCGGACTAGTCCCCTACGAGCAGTACTTC; cdr3_aa: CASSPMGGLVPYEQYF
v_call: TRBV6-1; d_call: -; clone_size: many; j_call: TRBJ1-2; cdr3_nt: TGTGCCAGCAGTGAAGGGAGGAACACCTATGGCTACACCTTC; cdr3_aa: CASSEGRNTYGYTF
v_call: TRBV4-3; d_call: -; clone_size: -; j_call: TRBJ2-1; cdr3_nt: TGCGCCAGCAGCCAAGGGTCCCCGGCGAGGAATGAGCAATTCTTC; cdr3_aa: CASSQGSPARNEQFF
v_call: TRBV19; d_call: TRBD1; clone_size: once; j_call: TRBJ1-3; cdr3_nt: TGTGCCAGTAGTTGGAGCCGGGACAGAGGAAACACCATATATTTT; cdr3_aa: CASSWSRDRGNTIYF
v_call: TRBV9; d_call: -; clone_size: -; j_call: TRBJ1-2; cdr3_nt: TGTGCCAGCAGCTCTCCCCGGGGATCGACTATTGGTTATGGCTACACCTTC; cdr3_aa: CASSSPRGSTIGYGYTF
v_call: TRBV4-1; d_call: TRBD2; clone_size: -; j_call: TRBJ2-1; cdr3_nt: TGCGCCAGCAGCCAAGGGAGTAGCGGGGGGGTCGAGCAGTTCTTC; cdr3_aa: CASSQGSSGGVEQFF
v_call: TRBV2; d_call: -; clone_size: -; j_call: TRBJ2-7; cdr3_nt: TGTGCCAGCAGTGATCAACAGGGTAGGGCCTCCTACGAGCAGTACTTC; cdr3_aa: CASSDQQGRASYEQYF
v_call: TRBV19; d_call: -; clone_size: -; j_call: TRBJ2-6; cdr3_nt: TGTGCCAGTAGTATGGGGGGAACCTCTGGGGCCAACGTCCTGACTTTC; cdr3_aa: CASSMGGTSGANVLTF
v_call: TRBV5-1; d_call: TRBD2; clone_size: -; j_call: TRBJ2-5; cdr3_nt: TGCGCCAGCAGCTCGGGACTAGGTTCCCTAGAGACCCAGTACTTC; cdr3_aa: CASSSGLGSLETQYF
v_call: TRBV11-2; d_call: TRBD1; clone_size: few; j_call: TRBJ2-7; cdr3_nt: TGTGCCAGCAGCTTAGAACAGGGGGAATTCTACGAGCAGTACTTC; cdr3_aa: CASSLEQGEFYEQYF
v_call: TRBV19; d_call: -; clone_size: -; j_call: TRBJ1-4; cdr3_nt: TGTGCCAGTAGTATCGGCAGGCGTCGAGCAACTAATGAAAAACTGTTTTTT; cdr3_aa: CASSIGRRRATNEKLFF
v_call: TRBV19; d_call: TRBD2; clone_size: -; j_call: TRBJ2-3; cdr3_nt: TGTGCCAGCGGGGGGGGCACAGATACGCAGTATTTT; cdr3_aa: CASGGGTDTQYF
v_call: TRBV5-6; d_call: -; clone_size: few; j_call: TRBJ2-7; cdr3_nt: TGTGCCAGCAGCACCCTTCCGGGCGAGCAGTACTTC; cdr3_aa: CASSTLPGEQYF
v_call: TRBV11-2; d_call: -; clone_size: -; j_call: TRBJ2-1; cdr3_nt: TGTGCCAGCAGCTCGCCCGGGGGTTACAATGAGCAGTTCTTC; cdr3_aa: CASSSPGGYNEQFF
v_call: TRBV7-2; d_call: -; clone_size: once; j_call: TRBJ2-1; cdr3_nt: TGTGCCAGCAGCTTAGTAGGGGCCTTGTACAATGAGCAGTTCTTC; cdr3_aa: CASSLVGALYNEQFF
v_call: TRBV6-5; d_call: -; clone_size: many; j_call: TRBJ2-5; cdr3_nt: TGTGCCAGCGGGAGTCGGGAGACCCAGTACTTC; cdr3_aa: CASGSRETQYF
v_call: TRBV18; d_call: -; clone_size: -; j_call: TRBJ2-7; cdr3_nt: TGTGCCAGCTCACCTGGGCTCTCTGCCTACGAGCAGTACTTC; cdr3_aa: CASSPGLSAYEQYF
v_call: TRBV28; d_call: TRBD2; clone_size: once; j_call: TRBJ2-1; cdr3_nt: TGTGCCAGCAGTACGCCAAGGACTAGCGGGGAAATCGGAGCCTTGAATGAGCAGTTCTTC; cdr3_aa: CASSTPRTSGEIGALNEQFF
v_call: TRBV30; d_call: -; clone_size: few; j_call: TRBJ2-7; cdr3_nt: TGTGCCTGGAGTGTACGTGGCCACGAGCAGTACTTC; cdr3_aa: CAWSVRGHEQYF
v_call: TRBV7-2; d_call: TRBD1; clone_size: -; j_call: TRBJ2-3; cdr3_nt: TGTGCCAGCAGCGCTGGACAGGGGGGATATTTT; cdr3_aa: CASSAGQGGYF
v_call: TRBV5-1; d_call: -; clone_size: -; j_call: TRBJ2-3; cdr3_nt: TGCGCCAGCAGCTTGGAACCGCAGGGTGGCACAGATACGCAGTATTTT; cdr3_aa: CASSLEPQGGTDTQYF
v_call: TRBV6-1; d_call: -; clone_size: -; j_call: TRBJ2-5; cdr3_nt: TGTGCCAGCAGCCCCGGGGTCTTGGGAGTGAAGACCCAGTACTTC; cdr3_aa: CASSPGVLGVKTQYF
v_call: TRBV5-6; d_call: -; clone_size: -; j_call: TRBJ1-6; cdr3_nt: TGTGCCAGCACTAGGAGCGGGGCTACCTATAATTCACCCCTCCACTTT; cdr3_aa: CASTRSGATYNSPLHF
v_call: TRBV5-1; d_call: -; clone_size: few; j_call: TRBJ2-5; cdr3_nt: TGCGCCAGCAACACTGGAGGACAGAGCCAAGAGACCCAGTACTTC; cdr3_aa: CASNTGGQSQETQYF
v_call: TRBV5-4; d_call: TRBD1; clone_size: -; j_call: TRBJ1-1; cdr3_nt: TGTGCCAGCAGCCACGATAGACAGGGGGTGACGAACACTGAAGCTTTCTTT; cdr3_aa: CASSHDRQGVTNTEAFF
v_call: TRBV6-1; d_call: -; clone_size: -; j_call: TRBJ1-5; cdr3_nt: TGTGCCAGCATACCGGAAAGCGGCAATCAGCCCCAGCATTTT; cdr3_aa: CASIPESGNQPQHF